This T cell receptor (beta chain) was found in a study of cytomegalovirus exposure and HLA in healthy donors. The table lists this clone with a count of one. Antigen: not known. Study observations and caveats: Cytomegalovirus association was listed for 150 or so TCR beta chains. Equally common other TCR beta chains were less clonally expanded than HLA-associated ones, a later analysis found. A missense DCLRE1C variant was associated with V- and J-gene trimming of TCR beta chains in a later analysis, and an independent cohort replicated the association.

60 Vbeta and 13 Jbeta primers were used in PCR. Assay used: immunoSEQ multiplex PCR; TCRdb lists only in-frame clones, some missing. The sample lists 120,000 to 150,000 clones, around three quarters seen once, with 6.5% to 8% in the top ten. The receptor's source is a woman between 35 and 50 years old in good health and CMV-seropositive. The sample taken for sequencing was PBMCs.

The CDR3 DNA reads TGTGCCAGCAGCTCAAATTTAGAGTACGAGCAGTACTTC. Amino acid sequence: CASSSNLEYEQYF. The V and J genes are TRBV7-2 and TRBJ2-7; D call uncertain. CDR3 length: 13 amino acids. Trimming left V 4 bases short and J 4 bases short, with 11 bases between. Germline CDR1 SGHTA, CDR2 FQGNSA. The whole variable domain, filled in from reference TRBV7-2 and TRBJ2-7, reads GAGVSQSPSNKVTEKGKDVELRCDPISGHTALYWYRQSLGQGLEFLIYFQGNSAPDKSGLPSDRFSAERTGGSVSTLTIQRTQQEDSAVYLCASSSNLEYEQYFGPGTRLTVT.